This T cell receptor (beta chain) was captured in a study of cytomegalovirus exposure and HLA in healthy donors (TCRdb year 2017). For the wider study: An earlier analysis of roughly 630 of the donors reported 250 to 350 Gb of sequence data and some 120 million unique TCR beta sequences from roughly 180 million T cells. To decide whether each TCR beta V gene segment behaved as functional or pseudogenic, an earlier analysis of approximately 620 of the donors relied on high-throughput TCR beta sequencing. A later analysis re-examined previously published TCR beta repertoires from roughly 720 donors and added high-resolution HLA genotyping to investigate patterns of TCR occurrence. The study profiled the T cell repertoires of 666 subjects by immunosequencing and related them to cytomegalovirus serostatus. About 5 DR-DQ haplotypes were handled as single units for association and clustering, since linkage in the cohort was strong. Of the approximately 370 genotyped donors, 75% to 85% were placed in the genetic ancestry cluster associated with self-reported Caucasian donors. An early release that covered about 600 HLA-typed donors contained around 300 gigabases of sequencing data and around 80 million unique TCR sequences. The study was designed to test whether signatures of past pathogen exposure could be identified by cataloging public T cell receptors. HLA typing covered class I and class II loci at four-digit resolution. The number of donors typed differed by locus, with roughly 620-630 for A, B, C, DRB1 and DQB1, about 500 for DQA1, under 610 for DPA1, and 400 to 490 for DPB1. Rather than using new phenotypic data, the later analysis identified candidate immune exposures from TCR beta sequences and from how often those sequences occurred across donors. Every repertoire in the discovery cohort had been generated on one and the same sequencing platform. Across about 380 genotyped donors of the cohort, an average of 235,054 unique TCR beta nucleotide sequences per donor were sequenced, and around 19% of those sequences were non-productive. To predict cytomegalovirus infection status, the study combined high-throughput TCR immunosequencing, statistical association of individual TCRs with disease status, and machine learning. Donor age, sex, ethnicity and CMV serostatus were compiled alongside the repertoire data. In addition to the first cohort of hundreds of subjects, a separate validation cohort of 120 different subjects was used. A later genetic analysis took genome-wide SNP genotypes for about 60% of the roughly 670 donors and used that subset as a discovery cohort. What the research found in general, with its limitations: An association between a missense DCLRE1C variant and V-gene and J-gene trimming of TCR beta chains was found in a later genetic analysis and replicated in an independent cohort. Broadly in line with IMGT annotations, most TCR beta V segments showed up in productive rearrangements about 90% or about 30% of the time in an earlier analysis of a few hundred of the donors. Because HLA typing was missing for some donors at each locus, association tests included only the typed subset. When HLA alleles, especially DR and DQ, strongly co-occurred, attributing TCR associations to individual alleles was difficult. This cohort had only TCR beta chains sequenced, and the lack of alpha or paired-chain data limited which features could be detected. According to a later analysis, most CMV-associated TCR beta chains appeared to be HLA-restricted, and the HLA associations seemed to be driven largely by CMV exposure. Roughly 15 rarely observed V segments, including chromosome 9 orphons, were excluded from the earlier analysis of several hundred of the donors because counts were too low. Roughly uniform sequencing depth across donors was assumed in presence/absence analyses, although this assumption may not hold. A further reported finding was that TCR beta sequences accurately predicted the HLA-A and HLA-B alleles for most subjects in the first cohort. Correlated functional status among segregating V segments might be attributable to linkage disequilibrium, but an unknown experimental factor could not be ruled out. A later analysis associated about 17,000 TCR beta sequences with specific HLA alleles at a false discovery rate of 0.05. A later analysis found that HLA-associated TCR beta chains were more clonally expanded and had lower generation probabilities than equally common non-associated chains. Some IMGT-functional V segments, including TRBV6-2 and TRBV6-3, could not be distinguished by the 87-base-pair reads and were therefore excluded. A group of highly shared sequence variants was considered likely to be a technical artifact of the sequencing pipeline. According to a later genetic analysis, donors in an Asian-associated ancestry cluster had fewer N-insertions in productive TCRs than the approximately 710-donor mean. Three of the identified cytomegalovirus-associated TCR beta chains were confirmed in vitro to be specific for cytomegalovirus antigens. In a later analysis, the rate of TCR association differed among HLA loci, with DRB1 alleles having the most associated TCRs and HLA-C alleles having the fewest. While some public TCRs were present in many individuals, most TCR sequences turned up only very rarely across donors. Several of the top co-occurrence clusters appeared to be linked to parvovirus B19, influenza, CMV and Epstein-Barr virus, according to a later analysis. The study gave a list of over 150 TCR beta chains associated with cytomegalovirus. The authors suggested that the approach could potentially be generalized to other disease states and immunological phenotypes. The only immune exposure information available for the cohort was CMV serostatus. In both the original and validation cohorts, the classifier was reported to diagnose cytomegalovirus status with high specificity and sensitivity.

The cohort consisted of 600 to 750 healthy bone marrow donors. Cohort members were all nominally healthy when sampled, although unrecorded immune exposures were likely present. CMV serostatus was recorded as positive for 250 to 300 and negative for 352 of the 666 cohort members, whereas no CMV serostatus was recorded for the donor in question. A peripheral blood sample was collected from each donor, and TCR beta sequencing was performed on peripheral blood mononuclear cells. The Qiagen DNeasy Blood Extraction Kit was used to extract genomic DNA from the blood cell samples. For this clone: The antigen it binds to is not known. The sample holds no much larger clone one base away, and base qualities are not on file.

V is pared back by 5 bases and J by 6 bases, with 14 bases lying between the germline termini. CDR1 is given as MNHEY and CDR2 as SMNVEV, both from the germline V gene (reference sequence). Including cysteine and phenylalanine, the CDR3 has 13 amino acids. Only the CDR3 part of the read is kept: 39 bases, read in frame from the first base. The library was prepared using the immunoSEQ multiplex PCR assay. A mixture of 60 forward primers for TCR Vbeta segments and 13 reverse primers for TCR Jbeta segments was used in the multiplex PCR. The CDR3 region of rearranged TCR beta genes was amplified from genomic DNA by a multiplex PCR assay. Amplified TCR beta libraries were sequenced as 87-base-pair reads on the Illumina HiSeq System. In the authors' own workflow: A later analysis tallied roughly 76 million unique TCR beta chains across the 666 repertoires, and about 12 million of those chains were shared by two or more donors. Raw reads were error-corrected and collapsed into unique sequences with a nearest-neighbor algorithm that merged closely related sequences to remove PCR and sequencing errors. Alignment of CDR3 sequences to IMGT reference sequences was used to assign V, D and J gene segments. Each retained sequence needed at least a six-nucleotide match to both a V gene segment and a J gene segment. Rearrangements were called productive when the CDR3 lacked stop codons and stayed in frame with V and J; all others were non-productive. CDR3 was defined by IMGT convention, running from the second conserved V-encoded cysteine to the conserved J-encoded phenylalanine. Sequences without an unambiguous match to a single V gene segment were excluded from the earlier analysis of 450 to 650 of the donors. In an earlier analysis of roughly 500 of the donors, V segments were called functional above 56.7% productive rearrangements and were called segregating when the between-donor standard deviation exceeded 5%. A statistical classification framework was developed to diagnose cytomegalovirus status using the catalog of TCR beta chain sequences. In a later analysis, TCR nucleotide sequences were compared against IMGT/GENE-DB human TR gene sequences so that V and J genes could be assigned. Using the TCRdist pipeline, a later analysis assigned CDR3 sequences along with most-parsimonious VDJ recombination scenarios. A later analysis defined each TCR beta chain by its CDR3 amino acid sequence plus V-gene family, and excluded reads lacking a unique V-gene family. A later analysis removed over 500 highly shared, low-generation-probability nucleotide sequences to deal with suspected cross-contamination and a sequencing artifact. In a later analysis, a clonal expansion index for each public chain was calculated from normalized within-repertoire ranks of inferred template counts. A later analysis computed generation probabilities with a VDJ recombination model fitted to out-of-frame rearrangements, and checked the results against IGoR. In a later analysis, hypergeometric tests were used to score TCR-TCR, TCR-HLA and TCR-CMV co-occurrence, with a repertoire-size bias correction applied to TCR pairs. To estimate false discovery rates, a later analysis permuted the HLA or CMV assignments 20 times. In a later analysis, co-occurring TCRs were grouped using DBSCAN, and TCRdist sequence similarity was added for clustering within HLA-allele-positive subsets. Repertoires with fewer than 30,000 or more than 120,000 public chains, plus five repertoires with anomalous nucleotide sharing, were excluded from co-occurrence clustering. In TCRdb, the immuneACCESS table is reduced to in-frame sequences with V and J assigned. These tables do not hold every clone; where another copy was compared, an unresolved V gene accounts for under half, and the others remain unexplained. V, J and clone size reflect that table, while D and trimming were determined from the DNA. The sample records some 130,000 clones, about four fifths of which are singletons. Together, the top ten hold 4.8% of the sample.

The sample comprised PBMCs. In this chain, TRBV27 is recombined with TRBJ2-7; possibly the D gene is TRBD2, per 6 matching bases. The TCR comes from a young man in good health. For the CDR3, the sequence is CASSPRDLVEQYF. The sequenced DNA: TGTGCCAGCAGTCCCCGGGACTTAGTCGAGCAGTACTTC.